The 2 T cell receptor beta chains in this list originate from one sample, sequenced in a study of PD-1 blockade in classical Hodgkin lymphoma. The data were produced by immunoSEQ multiplex PCR, yet TCRdb's version contains in-frame clones alone and is incomplete. The sample yields tens of thousands of clones, about 71% seen once. Autologous stem cell transplantation was followed by relapse in every patient, and brentuximab vedotin exposure varied. This material consisted of peripheral blood mononuclear cells (PBMCs), taken at baseline. These receptors came from a human donor with classical Hodgkin lymphoma.

The CDR3 protein is CASSPRGRYNEKLFF. In nucleotides, the CDR3 is TGTGCCAGCAGTCCCAGGGGGAGATATAATGAAAAACTGTTTTTT. The V and J genes are TRBV6-6 and TRBJ1-4; 7 bases are a match to TRBD1. The germline gives CDR1 MNHNY, CDR2 SVGAGI (reference sequence). The trim removed 5 bases at V and 4 bases at J, leaving 7 bases unmatched. CDR3 length: 15 residues.

The sample holds a few counts of this clone. The V and J genes are TRBV27 and TRBJ2-1; 11 bases are a match to TRBD2. The CDR3 is made up of 15 amino acids. The junction had 6 bases not matched to a gene; V was cut back by 5 bases and J by 6 bases. Germline-derived CDR1 and CDR2 are MNHEY and SMNVEV (reference sequence). The CDR3 loop is CASSPPGLAVNEQFF. The CDR3 region has the DNA TGTGCCAGCAGTCCCCCGGGACTAGCGGTCAATGAGCAGTTCTTC.